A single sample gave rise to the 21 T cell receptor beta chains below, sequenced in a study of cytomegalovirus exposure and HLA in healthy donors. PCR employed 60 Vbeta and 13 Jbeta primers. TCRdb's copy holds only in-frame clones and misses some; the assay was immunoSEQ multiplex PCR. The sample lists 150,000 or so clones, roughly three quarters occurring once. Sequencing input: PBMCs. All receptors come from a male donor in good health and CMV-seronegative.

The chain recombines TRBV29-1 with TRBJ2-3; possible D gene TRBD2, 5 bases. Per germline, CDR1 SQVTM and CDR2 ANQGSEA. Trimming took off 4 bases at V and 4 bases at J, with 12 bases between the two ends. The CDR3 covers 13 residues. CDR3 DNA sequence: TGCAGCGTTGCTCTGTGGGGAGCAGATACGCAGTATTTT. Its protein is CSVALWGADTQYF.

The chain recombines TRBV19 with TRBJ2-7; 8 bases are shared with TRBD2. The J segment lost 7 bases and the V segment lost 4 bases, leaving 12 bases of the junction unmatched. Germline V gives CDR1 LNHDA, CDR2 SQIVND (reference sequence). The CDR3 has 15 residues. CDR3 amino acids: CASSSRLALYREQYF. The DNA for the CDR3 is TGTGCCAGTAGTAGCAGACTAGCGCTCTACAGGGAGCAGTACTTC.

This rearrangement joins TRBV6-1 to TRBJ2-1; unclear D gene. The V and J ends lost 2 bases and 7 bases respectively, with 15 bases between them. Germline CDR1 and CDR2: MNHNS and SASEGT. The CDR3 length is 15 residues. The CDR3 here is CASSEPSPGWNEQFF. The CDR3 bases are TGTGCCAGCAGTGAACCGAGCCCCGGTTGGAATGAGCAGTTCTTC.

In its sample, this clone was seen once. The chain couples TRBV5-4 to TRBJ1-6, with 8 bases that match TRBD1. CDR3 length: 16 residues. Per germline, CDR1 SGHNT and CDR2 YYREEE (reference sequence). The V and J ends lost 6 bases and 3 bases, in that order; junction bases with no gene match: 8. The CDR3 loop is CASNLLGQGYNSPLHF. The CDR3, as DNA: TGTGCCAGCAACCTCCTAGGACAGGGCTATAATTCACCCCTCCACTTT.

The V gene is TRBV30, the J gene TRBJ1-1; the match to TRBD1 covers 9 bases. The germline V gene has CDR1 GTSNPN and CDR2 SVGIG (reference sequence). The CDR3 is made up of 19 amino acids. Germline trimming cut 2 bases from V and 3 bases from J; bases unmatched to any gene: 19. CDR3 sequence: CAWSRSQPGQGRGYTEAFF. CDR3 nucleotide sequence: TGTGCCTGGAGTCGCTCCCAACCGGGACAGGGCCGAGGGTACACTGAAGCTTTCTTT.

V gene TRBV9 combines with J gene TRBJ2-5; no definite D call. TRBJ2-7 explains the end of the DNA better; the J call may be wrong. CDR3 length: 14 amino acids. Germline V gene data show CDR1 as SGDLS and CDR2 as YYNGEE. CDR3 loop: CASSVGVSSYEQYF. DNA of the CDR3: TGTGCCAGCAGCGTAGGCGTTAGCTCCTACGAGCAGTACTTC.

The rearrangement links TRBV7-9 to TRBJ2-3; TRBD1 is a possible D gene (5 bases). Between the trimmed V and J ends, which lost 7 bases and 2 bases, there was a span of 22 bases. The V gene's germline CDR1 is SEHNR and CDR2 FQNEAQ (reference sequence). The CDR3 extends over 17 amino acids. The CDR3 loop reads CASIWGRGGRYTDTQYF. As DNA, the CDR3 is TGTGCCAGCATATGGGGCAGAGGTGGGCGGTACACAGATACGCAGTATTTT.

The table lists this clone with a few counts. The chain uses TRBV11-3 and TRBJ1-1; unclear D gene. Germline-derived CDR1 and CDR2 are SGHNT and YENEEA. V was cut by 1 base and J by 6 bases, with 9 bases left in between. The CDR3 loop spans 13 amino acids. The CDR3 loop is CASSLGPQAEAFF. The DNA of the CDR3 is TGTGCCAGCAGCTTAGGGCCCCAGGCTGAAGCTTTCTTT.

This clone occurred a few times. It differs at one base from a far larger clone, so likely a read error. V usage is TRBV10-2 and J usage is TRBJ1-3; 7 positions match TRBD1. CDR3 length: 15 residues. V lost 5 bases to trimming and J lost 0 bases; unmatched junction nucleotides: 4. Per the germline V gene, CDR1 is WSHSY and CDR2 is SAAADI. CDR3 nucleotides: TGCGCCAGCAGTCCCCAGGGGGTCTCTGGAAACACCATATATTTT. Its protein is CASSPQGVSGNTIYF.

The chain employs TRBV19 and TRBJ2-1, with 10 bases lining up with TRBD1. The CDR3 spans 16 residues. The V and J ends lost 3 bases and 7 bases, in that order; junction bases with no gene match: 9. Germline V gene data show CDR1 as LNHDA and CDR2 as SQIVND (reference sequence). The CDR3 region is CASSIPRDRGRNEQFF. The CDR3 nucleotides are TGTGCCAGTAGTATCCCCCGGGACAGGGGTAGGAATGAGCAGTTCTTC.

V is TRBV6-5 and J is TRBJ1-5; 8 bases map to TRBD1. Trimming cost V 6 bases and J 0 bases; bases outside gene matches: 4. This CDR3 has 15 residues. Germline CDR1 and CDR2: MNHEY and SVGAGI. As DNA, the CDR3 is TGTGCCAGCAGCCCCGACAGGGGTAGCAATCAGCCCCAGCATTTT. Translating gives CASSPDRGSNQPQHF.

This CDR3 is CASSHSRGTEAFF. DNA for the CDR3: TGTGCCAGCAGTCATAGCAGGGGGACTGAAGCTTTCTTT. The chain is built from TRBV6-5 and TRBJ1-1; 7 bases align to TRBD1. CDR3 size: 13 residues. V lost 5 bases, J lost 5 bases, and 5 bases stayed unmatched. Germline CDR1 reads MNHEY; CDR2 reads SVGAGI.

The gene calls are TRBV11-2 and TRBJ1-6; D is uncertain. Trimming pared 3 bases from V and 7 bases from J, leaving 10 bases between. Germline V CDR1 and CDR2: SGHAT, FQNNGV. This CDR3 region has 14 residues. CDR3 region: CASSFRGRNSPLHF. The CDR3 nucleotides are TGTGCCAGCAGCTTCCGGGGAAGGAATTCACCCCTCCACTTT.

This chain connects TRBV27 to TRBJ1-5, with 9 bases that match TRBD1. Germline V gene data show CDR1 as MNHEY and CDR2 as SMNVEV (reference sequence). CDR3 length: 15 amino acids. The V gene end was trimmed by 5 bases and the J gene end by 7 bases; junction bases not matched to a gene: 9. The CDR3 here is CASSPLGQGVQPQHF. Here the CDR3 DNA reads TGTGCCAGCAGTCCGCTGGGACAGGGAGTGCAGCCCCAGCATTTT.

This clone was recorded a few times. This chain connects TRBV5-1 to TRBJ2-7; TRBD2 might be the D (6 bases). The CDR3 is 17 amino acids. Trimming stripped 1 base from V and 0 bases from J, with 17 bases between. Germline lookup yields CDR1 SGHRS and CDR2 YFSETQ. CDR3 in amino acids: CASSLRAAGRSSYEQYF. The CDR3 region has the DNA TGCGCCAGCAGCTTGAGGGCGGCGGGACGAAGCTCCTACGAGCAGTACTTC.

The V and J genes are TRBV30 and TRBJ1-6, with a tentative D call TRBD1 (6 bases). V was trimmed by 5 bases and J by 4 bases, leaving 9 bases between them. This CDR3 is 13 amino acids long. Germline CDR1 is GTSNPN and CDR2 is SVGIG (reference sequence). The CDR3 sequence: CAWAQGYNSPLHF. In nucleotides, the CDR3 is TGTGCCTGGGCACAGGGTTATAATTCACCCCTCCACTTT.

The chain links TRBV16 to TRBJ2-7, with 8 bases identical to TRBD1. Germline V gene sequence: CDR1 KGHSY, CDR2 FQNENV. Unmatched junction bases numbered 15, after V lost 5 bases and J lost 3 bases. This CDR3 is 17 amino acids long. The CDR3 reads CASSSDREAPVGYEQYF. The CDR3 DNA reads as TGTGCCAGCAGCTCGGACAGGGAAGCCCCAGTTGGCTACGAGCAGTACTTC.

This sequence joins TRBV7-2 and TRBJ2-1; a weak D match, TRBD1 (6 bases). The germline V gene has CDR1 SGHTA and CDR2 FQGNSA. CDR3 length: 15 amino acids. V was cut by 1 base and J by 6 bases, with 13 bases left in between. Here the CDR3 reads CASSLEGRGSNEQFF. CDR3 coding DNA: TGTGCCAGCAGCTTAGAGGGCAGGGGAAGCAATGAGCAGTTCTTC. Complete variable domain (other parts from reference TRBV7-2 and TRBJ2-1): GAGVSQSPSNKVTEKGKDVELRCDPISGHTALYWYRQSLGQGLEFLIYFQGNSAPDKSGLPSDRFSAERTGGSVSTLTIQRTQQEDSAVYLCASSLEGRGSNEQFFGPGTRLTVL.

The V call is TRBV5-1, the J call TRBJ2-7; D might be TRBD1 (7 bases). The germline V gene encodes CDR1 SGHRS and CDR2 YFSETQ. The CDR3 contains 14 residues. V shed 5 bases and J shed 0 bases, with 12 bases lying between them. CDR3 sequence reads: CASRPGGISYEQYF. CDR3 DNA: TGCGCCAGCAGGCCAGGGGGGATCTCCTACGAGCAGTACTTC.

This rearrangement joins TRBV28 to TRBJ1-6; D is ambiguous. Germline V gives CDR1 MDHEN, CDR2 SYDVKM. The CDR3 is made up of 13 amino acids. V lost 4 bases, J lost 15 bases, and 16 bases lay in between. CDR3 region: CASSSPHEGDLHF. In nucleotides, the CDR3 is TGTGCCAGCAGTTCCCCTCACGAGGGAGACCTCCACTTT. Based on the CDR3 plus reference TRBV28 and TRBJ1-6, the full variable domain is DVKVTQSSRYLVKRTGEKVFLECVQDMDHENMFWYRQDPGLGLRLIYFSYDVKMKEKGDIPEGYSVSREKKERFSLILESASTNQTSMYLCASSSPHEGDLHFGNGTRLTVT.

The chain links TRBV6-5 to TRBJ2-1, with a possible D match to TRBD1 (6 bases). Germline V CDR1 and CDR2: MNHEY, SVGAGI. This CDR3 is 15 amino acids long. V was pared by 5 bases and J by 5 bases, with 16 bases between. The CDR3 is CASSTSDGTHNEQFF. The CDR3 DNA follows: TGTGCCAGCAGTACTTCCGACGGGACACACAATGAGCAGTTCTTC.